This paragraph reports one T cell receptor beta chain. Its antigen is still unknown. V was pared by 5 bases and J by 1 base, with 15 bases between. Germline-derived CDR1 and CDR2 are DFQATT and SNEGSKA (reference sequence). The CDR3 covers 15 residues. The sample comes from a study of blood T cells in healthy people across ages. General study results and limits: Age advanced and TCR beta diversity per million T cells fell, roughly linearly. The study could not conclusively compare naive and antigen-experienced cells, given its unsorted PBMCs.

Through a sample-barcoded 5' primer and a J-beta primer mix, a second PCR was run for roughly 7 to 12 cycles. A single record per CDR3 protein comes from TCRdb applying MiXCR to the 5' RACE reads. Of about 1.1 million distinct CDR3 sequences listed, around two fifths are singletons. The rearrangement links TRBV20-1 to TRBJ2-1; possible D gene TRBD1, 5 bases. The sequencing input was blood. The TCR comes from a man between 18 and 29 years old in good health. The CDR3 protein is CSAAQGLVSYNEQFF. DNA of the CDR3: TGCAGTGCTGCCCAGGGATTGGTTTCCTACAATGAGCAGTTCTTC.